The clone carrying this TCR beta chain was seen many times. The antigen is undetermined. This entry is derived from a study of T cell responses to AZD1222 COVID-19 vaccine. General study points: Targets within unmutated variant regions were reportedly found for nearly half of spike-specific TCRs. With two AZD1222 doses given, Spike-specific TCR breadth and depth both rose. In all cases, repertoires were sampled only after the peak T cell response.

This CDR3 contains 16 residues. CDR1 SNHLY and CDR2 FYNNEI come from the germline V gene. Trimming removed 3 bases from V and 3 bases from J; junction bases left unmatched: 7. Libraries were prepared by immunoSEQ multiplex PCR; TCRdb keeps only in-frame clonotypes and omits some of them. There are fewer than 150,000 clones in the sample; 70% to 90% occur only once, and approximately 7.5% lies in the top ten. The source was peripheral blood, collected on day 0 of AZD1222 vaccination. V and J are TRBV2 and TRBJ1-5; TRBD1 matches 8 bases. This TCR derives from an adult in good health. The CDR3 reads CASSDLAGGINQPQHF. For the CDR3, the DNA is TGTGCCAGCAGTGACTTGGCAGGGGGCATCAATCAGCCCCAGCATTTT.